These 25 T cell receptor beta chains were all obtained from the same sample, sequenced in a study of beta chain features in type 1 diabetes. Overall study findings and caveats: Researchers report that Type 1 diabetes patients had moderately but significantly shorter TCRB CDR3s across all four CD4+ subsets.

Their cognate antigens are unknown. Of the isolated RNA, all was reverse transcribed, and so the sequenced material was expressed TCRB transcripts. Using immunoSEQ multiplex PCR, the repertoire was profiled, and TCRdb retains in-frame clones only, with some absent. The data hold around 710,000 clones, with 12% observed a single time. Sequenced: naive CD4+ T cells from blood. The receptors were sampled from a young man with type 1 diabetes.

This clone was detected a few times. The chain combines TRBV7-3 with TRBJ2-3, with a weak D call TRBD2 (6 bases). CDR1 is SGHTA, CDR2 FQGTGA, per germline. The CDR3 is 18 amino acids. Trimming took off 4 bases at V and 3 bases at J, with 23 bases between the two ends. The CDR3 protein is CASSSGTLVGGPTDTQYF. The DNA of the CDR3 is TGTGCCAGCAGCTCAGGGACTTTGGTGGGGGGACCAACAGATACGCAGTATTTT. Full variable domain (outside the CDR3, taken from reference TRBV7-3 and TRBJ2-3): GAGVSQTPSNKVTEKGKYVELRCDPISGHTALYWYRQSLGQGPEFLIYFQGTGAADDSGLPNDRFFAVRPEGSVSTLKIQRTERGDSAVYLCASSSGTLVGGPTDTQYFGPGTRLTVL.

The J gene is TRBJ1-1, the V gene TRBV7-9; no reliable D call. Germline CDR1 SEHNR, CDR2 FQNEAQ (reference sequence). The V gene lost 0 bases and the J gene lost 7 bases, with 9 bases spanning the gap. The CDR3 runs to 13 residues. The CDR3 DNA sequence: TGTGCCAGCAGCTTAGCGGAGGACTATGAAGCTTTCTTT. It codes for CASSLAEDYEAFF.

This clone showed up just a few times. The chain is built from TRBV7-2 and TRBJ2-1; D is ambiguous. There are 13 residues in the CDR3. Trimming stripped 5 bases from V and 3 bases from J, with 8 bases between. From germline, CDR1 is SGHTA and CDR2 FQGNSA. CDR3 sequence reads: CASSPYRYNEQFF. In DNA form, the CDR3 reads TGTGCCAGCAGCCCATATCGCTACAATGAGCAGTTCTTC.

This clone came up a few times. V is TRBV19 and J is TRBJ1-5; 7 bases are shared with TRBD1. This CDR3 comprises 14 residues. CDR1 is LNHDA, CDR2 SQIVND, per germline (reference sequence). The trim removed 6 bases at V and 5 bases at J, leaving 7 bases unmatched. CDR3 sequence reads: CASSTGTDDQPQHF. In DNA, the CDR3 is TGTGCCAGTAGCACCGGGACAGATGATCAGCCCCAGCATTTT.

Regarding this clone: This sample includes further DNA sequences coding for the same CDR3. J is TRBJ2-3 and V is TRBV5-1, with D tentatively TRBD2 (5 bases). Germline V gene sequence: CDR1 SGHRS, CDR2 YFSETQ. Trimming stripped 0 bases from V and 1 base from J, with 9 bases between. The CDR3 totals 15 residues. CDR3 sequence: CASSLGGSGTDTQYF. The CDR3 DNA reads as TGCGCCAGCAGCTTGGGGGGTAGCGGCACAGATACGCAGTATTTT.

To note about this clone: Other DNA sequences of this sample code for an identical CDR3. The chain recombines TRBV7-2 with TRBJ2-3; D is unclear. This CDR3 contains 12 residues. Germline assignment: CDR1 SGHTA and CDR2 FQGNSA. Trimming removed 2 bases from V and 4 bases from J, with 4 bases in between. CDR3 DNA: TGTGCCAGCAGCTTAACCCCAGATACGCAGTATTTT. It translates to CASSLTPDTQYF.

V and J are TRBV27 and TRBJ2-1; 7 bases line up with TRBD2. J lost 6 bases, V lost 4 bases, and 9 bases had no gene match. The germline V gene has CDR1 MNHEY and CDR2 SMNVEV (reference sequence). This CDR3 spans 15 amino acids. DNA of the CDR3: TGTGCCAGCAGTTCGGGCCTAGGGAGGGGCAATGAGCAGTTCTTC. Protein sequence: CASSSGLGRGNEQFF.

There are a few counts of this clone. CDR3 amino acids: CASSYSRGGGYEQYF. The CDR3 DNA reads as TGTGCCAGCAGTTACTCTCGCGGGGGTGGCTACGAGCAGTACTTC. V usage is TRBV6-6 and J usage is TRBJ2-7; 7 positions match TRBD2. The CDR3 contains 15 residues. Germline CDR1 and CDR2: MNHNY and SVGAGI (reference sequence). V was pared by 0 bases and J by 3 bases, with 5 bases of the junction left unmatched.

The table lists this clone with a few counts. The V gene is TRBV7-9, the J gene TRBJ1-5, with D uncertain. Germline V gene data show CDR1 as SEHNR and CDR2 as FQNEAQ (reference sequence). This CDR3 spans 16 amino acids. V was shortened by 5 bases and J by 4 bases, with 18 bases between the two germline ends. DNA of the CDR3: TGTGCCAGCAGCCCGGGCGAGGCCAGAACTAATCAGCCCCAGCATTTT. It yields the protein CASSPGEARTNQPQHF.

This clone was detected a few times. The V call is TRBV21-1, the J call TRBJ2-2; the table's D call TRBD2 went unverified against the DNA. TRBV21-1 is tagged as a pseudogene. The CDR3 consists of 13 residues. The CDR3 spells CASSKVRTGELFF. CDR3 DNA sequence: TGTGCCAGCAGCAAAGTCCGCACCGGGGAGCTGTTTTTT.

This clone was seen more than once but under ten times. The gene calls are TRBV25-1 and TRBJ1-2; D not certain. Germline V gives CDR1 MGHDK, CDR2 SYGVNS. The CDR3 covers 13 residues. The V end lost 3 bases, the J end lost 7 bases, and 12 bases lay between the germline ends. The CDR3 DNA sequence: TGTGCCAGCAGTGATGAGGTGGTGGGTGGCTACACCTTC. Translated: CASSDEVVGGYTF.

This clone came up a few times. The chain combines TRBV30 with TRBJ2-1; 10 bases line up with TRBD2. Germline V gives CDR1 GTSNPN, CDR2 SVGIG (reference sequence). The CDR3 runs to 14 residues. V shed 0 bases and J 9 bases; nucleotides not matched to a gene: 5. CDR3: CAWSVQRGGTEQFF. Here the CDR3 DNA reads TGTGCCTGGAGTGTACAGCGGGGGGGGACTGAGCAGTTCTTC.

This clone has just a few counts. This rearrangement joins TRBV29-1 to TRBJ2-5; D gene ambiguous. This CDR3 has 12 residues. The V gene lost 6 bases and the J gene lost 5 bases, with 13 bases spanning the gap. Germline V gene lookup returns CDR1 SQVTM and CDR2 ANQGSEA. CDR3 sequence reads: CSVTQETETQYF. The CDR3 bases are TGCAGCGTGACCCAGGAAACGGAGACCCAGTACTTC.

This clone was seen a handful of times. The CDR3 spells CASSLQGALYNEQFF. CDR3 nucleotides: TGTGCCAGCAGTTTGCAGGGGGCCCTCTACAATGAGCAGTTCTTC. The rearrangement joins TRBV6-1 to TRBJ2-1; 8 nucleotides match TRBD1. The V segment lost 5 bases and the J segment 3 bases; nucleotides outside the gene matches: 6. CDR1 is MNHNS, CDR2 SASEGT, per germline. The CDR3 totals 15 residues.

The rearrangement links TRBV4-2 to TRBJ2-7, with D hard to call. V shed 1 base and J shed 2 bases, with 15 bases lying between them. This CDR3 spans 16 amino acids. Germline V gives CDR1 LGHNA, CDR2 YNFKEQ. The CDR3 protein is CASSQVRAADPYEQYF. In DNA form, the CDR3 reads TGTGCCAGCAGCCAAGTTCGGGCGGCCGACCCCTACGAGCAGTACTTC.

The rearrangement links TRBV30 to TRBJ2-2; D not resolved. Germline CDR1 and CDR2: GTSNPN and SVGIG (reference sequence). The CDR3 runs 17 residues. The ends were cut back, 0 bases at V and 0 bases at J, with 14 bases in the middle. CDR3 protein: CAWSVPRKIPNTGELFF. The CDR3 bases are TGTGCCTGGAGTGTACCCCGTAAAATACCGAACACCGGGGAGCTGTTTTTT.

The V call is TRBV30, the J call TRBJ2-1, with TRBD2 matching 10 bases. The CDR3 sequence is 14 residues long. J lost 9 bases, V lost 3 bases, and 8 bases had no gene match. Germline V lookup: CDR1 GTSNPN, CDR2 SVGIG (reference sequence). CDR3 bases: TGTGCCTGGAGAATAGCTAGCGGGGGAGGTGAGCAGTTCTTC. It yields the protein CAWRIASGGGEQFF.

This clone has just a few counts. The chain employs TRBV25-1 and TRBJ1-1; 11 bases fit TRBD1. CDR3 length: 14 residues. J lost 3 bases, V lost 9 bases, and 6 bases had no gene match. Germline V gene sequence: CDR1 MGHDK, CDR2 SYGVNS. The chain's CDR3 is CASFGTGGDTEAFF. Here the CDR3 DNA reads TGTGCCAGTTTCGGGACAGGGGGGGACACTGAAGCTTTCTTT.

CDR3: CASRAPGTGPSGYTF. In DNA, the CDR3 is TGTGCCAGTAGGGCCCCCGGGACAGGGCCGAGTGGCTACACCTTC. The rearrangement links TRBV19 to TRBJ1-2, with 9 bases identical to TRBD1. The CDR3 runs 15 residues. The V gene end was trimmed by 6 bases and the J gene end by 7 bases; junction bases not matched to a gene: 12. The germline gives CDR1 LNHDA, CDR2 SQIVND (reference sequence).

This clone was counted a few times. This rearrangement joins TRBV2 to TRBJ2-7, with TRBD1 matching 9 bases. CDR1 and CDR2 from the germline V gene are SNHLY and FYNNEI. Trimming removed 6 bases from V and 4 bases from J; junction bases left unmatched: 4. This CDR3 has 13 amino acids. In DNA form, the CDR3 reads TGTGCCAGCAGGGGACAGGGTTTGTACGAGCAGTACTTC. Protein product: CASRGQGLYEQYF.

Only a few counts were recorded for this clone. V gene TRBV7-2 combines with J gene TRBJ2-5; no clear D. Looked up from germline, CDR1 is SGHTA and CDR2 is FQGNSA. The CDR3 contains 12 residues. V lost 3 bases, J lost 7 bases, and 9 bases lay in between. The CDR3 DNA follows: TGTGCCAGCAGCTTCCCGGAGACGACCCAGTACTTC. It specifies CASSFPETTQYF.

This clone appeared a few times. The V gene is TRBV7-2, the J gene TRBJ2-1, with 8 bases identical to TRBD1. V trimming: 3 bases; J trimming: 2 bases; junction bases outside the gene matches: 9. The V gene's germline CDR1 is SGHTA and CDR2 FQGNSA. CDR3 length equals 17 residues. The CDR3 nucleotides are TGTGCCAGCAGCTTTGGACAGGGCGGGCGACCCTACAATGAGCAGTTCTTC. This gives the protein CASSFGQGGRPYNEQFF.

The V and J genes are TRBV5-5 and TRBJ2-1; 7 nucleotides agree with TRBD1. The germline V gene has CDR1 SGHKS and CDR2 YYEKEE (reference sequence). The length of the CDR3 is 17 residues. After removal of 4 bases from V and 3 bases from J, the junction contained 13 bases not matched to a gene. CDR3 DNA sequence: TGTGCCAGCAGCACCGTTCAGACAGGGACGAACTACAATGAGCAGTTCTTC. Protein product: CASSTVQTGTNYNEQFF.

Regarding this clone: Other nucleotide sequences in the sample specify the same CDR3. The V and J genes are TRBV30 and TRBJ1-5; D possibly corresponds to TRBD1 (5 bases). Trimming cost V 0 bases and J 4 bases, with 10 bases left between them. Per the germline V gene, CDR1 is GTSNPN and CDR2 is SVGIG (reference sequence). This CDR3 is built from 14 residues. The CDR3 spells CAWSVGTGNQPQHF. In DNA, the CDR3 is TGTGCCTGGAGTGTCGGGACCGGTAATCAGCCCCAGCATTTT.

The genes are TRBV11-2 and TRBJ2-3, with TRBD1 matching 8 bases. The trim removed 5 bases at V and 6 bases at J, leaving 7 bases unmatched. CDR1 and CDR2 (germline): SGHAT, FQNNGV. There are 14 residues in the CDR3. The CDR3 DNA follows: TGTGCCAGCAGCCCTTGGACAGGGACGGATACGCAGTATTTT. Encoded protein: CASSPWTGTDTQYF.